This T cell receptor beta chain was identified during a study of human T cells and chemical hapten exposure. Study outcomes and limitations: Alopecia in all donors means immunity may differ from healthy individuals.

The CDR3 covers 16 residues. Per the germline V gene, CDR1 is MNHNY and CDR2 is SVGAGI (reference sequence). V was cut by 6 bases and J by 0 bases, with 12 bases left in between. The sample holds a few counts of this clonotype. Antigen specificity is unknown. Time point defined: patch test 3, about 24 weeks after DPC sensitization. Treatment described: therapeutic diphenylcyclopropenone sensitization with weekly scalp DPC. Each patch-test visit's blood sample preceded patch application. It was unfractionated whole blood from which total RNA was extracted. TCRdb fed the RACE reads into MiXCR, producing one record per CDR3 protein. The table records just under 65,000 distinct CDR3 sequences, 11% of them present only once.

The sequence came from a woman in her twenties or thirties with alopecia areata. Some clones in this sample may be carry-over from other donors' samples. The chain employs TRBV6-6 and TRBJ2-6; no firm D call. The sequencing here drew on whole blood, taken in connection with sensitization to the hapten diphenylcyclopropenone (DPC). The CDR3 loop is CASRTRANSGANVLTF. Written as DNA, the CDR3 is TGTGCCAGCAGGACCCGGGCTAACTCTGGGGCCAACGTCCTGACTTTC.